Following are 18 T cell receptor beta chains from one sample sequenced in a study of cytomegalovirus exposure and HLA in healthy donors. The primer mix had 60 Vbeta and 13 Jbeta primers. Sequencing used immunoSEQ multiplex PCR; TCRdb keeps in-frame clones, though not all of them. Of more than 85,000 clones in the sample, about 80% were seen once. Source material: PBMCs. These TCRs come from a woman in her forties or fifties in good health and CMV-seropositive.

The CDR3, as DNA: TGTGCCAGCGGGGCTAGCGGGAAGGTAGGTGAGCAGTTCTTC. Amino acids: CASGASGKVGEQFF. The gene calls are TRBV6-5 and TRBJ2-1; 9 bases agree with TRBD2. CDR1 and CDR2 (germline): MNHEY, SVGAGI. The V and J ends lost 8 bases and 9 bases, in that order; junction bases with no gene match: 11. This CDR3 is 14 amino acids long.

For the CDR3, the DNA is TGTGCCAGCAGGCTAGCGGGACTACAAGAGACCCAGTACTTC. Encoded protein: CASRLAGLQETQYF. The V gene is TRBV2, the J gene TRBJ2-5, with TRBD2 matching 9 bases. The V and J ends lost 6 bases and 2 bases, in that order; junction bases with no gene match: 4. This CDR3 contains 14 residues. Germline CDR1 and CDR2: SNHLY and FYNNEI.

The J gene is TRBJ1-1, the V gene TRBV7-9; no definite D call. The CDR3 is made up of 13 amino acids. Looked up from germline, CDR1 is SEHNR and CDR2 is FQNEAQ (reference sequence). V lost 6 bases and J lost 1, with 9 bases in between. The CDR3 sequence is CASRLTANTEAFF. DNA of the CDR3: TGTGCCAGCAGACTCACAGCGAACACTGAAGCTTTCTTT. Based on the CDR3 plus reference TRBV7-9 and TRBJ1-1, the full variable domain is DTGVSQNPRHKITKRGQNVTFRCDPISEHNRLYWYRQTLGQGPEFLTYFQNEAQLEKSRLLSDRFSAERPKGSFSTLEIQRTEQGDSAMYLCASRLTANTEAFFGQGTRLTVV.

J is TRBJ2-7 and V is TRBV7-3; TRBD2 agrees at 10 bases. The CDR3 is made up of 15 amino acids. V lost 2 bases to trimming and J lost 4 bases; unmatched junction nucleotides: 5. Germline assignment: CDR1 SGHTA and CDR2 FQGTGA. CDR3 nucleotides: TGTGCCAGCAGCTTAGACCCTAGCGGGAGTTACGAGCAGTACTTC. The encoded protein is CASSLDPSGSYEQYF.

The chain combines TRBV15 with TRBJ1-1, with D maybe TRBD1 (6 bases). This CDR3 has 16 amino acids. V dropped 1 base and J dropped 2 bases, with 14 bases sitting between them. Per germline, CDR1 LNHNV and CDR2 YYDKDF (reference sequence). CDR3 protein: CATSRGVRGGNTEAFF. As DNA, the CDR3 is TGTGCCACCAGCAGAGGAGTAAGGGGGGGAAACACTGAAGCTTTCTTT. Together with reference TRBV15 and TRBJ1-1, the CDR3 gives the full variable domain: DAMVIQNPRYQVTQFGKPVTLSCSQTLNHNVMYWYQQKSSQAPKLLFHYYDKDFNNEADTPDNFQSRRPNTSFCFLDIRSPGLGDTAMYLCATSRGVRGGNTEAFFGQGTRLTVV.

The chain couples TRBV5-6 to TRBJ1-1; D perhaps matches TRBD1 (6 bases). CDR1 is SGHDT and CDR2 is YYEEEE in the germline V gene. CDR3 length: 16 residues. Between the trimmed V and J ends, which lost 0 bases and 1 base, there was a span of 13 bases. CDR3 sequence: CASSLADAGANTEAFF. The CDR3 DNA is TGTGCCAGCAGCTTGGCAGATGCAGGGGCGAACACTGAAGCTTTCTTT.

J is TRBJ1-1 and V is TRBV9; no definite D call. CDR1 and CDR2 from the germline V gene are SGDLS and YYNGEE. The CDR3 totals 14 residues. Between the trimmed V and J ends, which lost 3 bases and 0 bases, there was a span of 9 bases. The CDR3 region is CASSGQAMNTEAFF. In DNA, the CDR3 is TGTGCCAGCAGCGGTCAGGCCATGAACACTGAAGCTTTCTTT.

This chain links TRBV9 with TRBJ2-1; weak D call: TRBD2 (5 bases). The CDR3 totals 15 residues. Per the germline V gene, CDR1 is SGDLS and CDR2 is YYNGEE. V was clipped by 0 bases and J by 0 bases, with 7 bases between them. The CDR3 DNA is TGTGCCAGCAGCGTAGGCGGAGGCTCCTACAATGAGCAGTTCTTC. It yields the protein CASSVGGGSYNEQFF. The full variable domain, in which reference TRBV9 and TRBJ2-1 provide the parts outside the CDR3, is DSGVTQTPKHLITATGQRVTLRCSPRSGDLSVYWYQQSLDQGLQFLIQYYNGEERAKGNILERFSAQQFPDLHSELNLSSLELGDSALYFCASSVGGGSYNEQFFGPGTRLTVL.

The chain is built from TRBV7-3 and TRBJ2-3; 7 bases are a match to TRBD1. This CDR3 region has 15 residues. J gave up 4 bases and V 1 base, and 5 bases lay outside the gene matches. CDR1 and CDR2 (germline): SGHTA, FQGTGA. CDR3 residues: CASSLRGGASDTQYF. CDR3 nucleotides: TGTGCCAGCAGCTTAAGAGGGGGCGCGTCAGATACGCAGTATTTT. Complete variable domain (other parts from reference TRBV7-3 and TRBJ2-3): GAGVSQTPSNKVTEKGKYVELRCDPISGHTALYWYRQSLGQGPEFLIYFQGTGAADDSGLPNDRFFAVRPEGSVSTLKIQRTERGDSAVYLCASSLRGGASDTQYFGPGTRLTVL.

This clone has only one observation. The chain recombines TRBV4-1 with TRBJ2-1; 7 bases agree with TRBD2. Germline values: CDR1 MGHRA, CDR2 YSYEKL. V shed 2 bases and J 0 bases; nucleotides not matched to a gene: 10. The CDR3 consists of 18 residues. CDR3 loop: CASSQLLWAGDSYNEQFF. DNA for the CDR3: TGCGCCAGCAGCCAACTCCTCTGGGCGGGGGACTCCTACAATGAGCAGTTCTTC.

Only one count was recorded for this clone. The chain couples TRBV7-2 to TRBJ2-5; 7 positions agree with TRBD2. This CDR3 has 13 amino acids. The V gene's germline CDR1 is SGHTA and CDR2 FQGNSA. The V segment lost 9 bases and the J segment 2 bases; nucleotides outside the gene matches: 6. Here the CDR3 reads CASKRGRQETQYF. The CDR3 nucleotides read TGTGCCAGTAAGCGGGGACGGCAAGAGACCCAGTACTTC.

The genes are TRBV6-1 and TRBJ2-7; 8 bases are shared with TRBD2. The CDR3 is 16 residues long. After removal of 4 bases from V and 0 bases from J, the junction contained 8 bases not matched to a gene. CDR1 is MNHNS and CDR2 is SASEGT in the germline V gene. This chain's CDR3 is CASSVELAGLSYEQYF. CDR3 in DNA: TGTGCCAGCAGTGTTGAGCTAGCGGGCCTCTCCTACGAGCAGTACTTC.

This rearrangement joins TRBV4-2 to TRBJ2-1, with 10 positions matching TRBD2. The CDR3 extends over 17 amino acids. Unmatched junction bases numbered 12, after V lost 4 bases and J lost 6 bases. Germline V CDR1 and CDR2: LGHNA, YNFKEQ. Here the CDR3 reads CASSPLYSGGKRNEQFF. In DNA form, the CDR3 reads TGTGCCAGCAGCCCCCTCTATAGCGGGGGGAAGCGCAATGAGCAGTTCTTC.

J is TRBJ1-5 and V is TRBV15, with TRBD1 identical over 10 bases. J was trimmed by 0 bases and V by 3 bases; bases with no gene match: 2. The germline gives CDR1 LNHNV, CDR2 YYDKDF (reference sequence). The CDR3 has 16 amino acids. The CDR3 nucleotides read TGTGCCACCAGCAGGGACAGGGGGAATAGCAATCAGCCCCAGCATTTT. Encoded protein: CATSRDRGNSNQPQHF.

The genes are TRBV15 and TRBJ1-6; 8 nucleotides match TRBD1. V dropped 0 bases and J dropped 0; count of bases not matched to a gene: 4. The CDR3 loop spans 18 amino acids. Germline V gene sequence: CDR1 LNHNV, CDR2 YYDKDF (reference sequence). CDR3 loop: CATSREGDRSSYNSPLHF. CDR3 sequence (DNA): TGTGCCACCAGCAGAGAAGGGGACAGGAGCTCCTATAATTCACCCCTCCACTTT.

The genes are TRBV20-1 and TRBJ2-7; possible D gene TRBD2, 6 bases. The germline gives CDR1 DFQATT, CDR2 SNEGSKA (reference sequence). CDR3 length: 11 amino acids. The germline V and J ends were trimmed by 6 bases and 7 bases, with 13 bases remaining between them. The chain's CDR3 is CSAPGVGEQYF. The CDR3, as DNA: TGCAGTGCCCCGGGGGTTGGAGAGCAGTACTTC.

V is TRBV19 and J is TRBJ1-4; D is ambiguous. The CDR3 extends over 15 amino acids. With 7 bases removed from V and 5 bases from J, the gap between germline ends came to 17 bases. Germline CDR1 is LNHDA and CDR2 is SQIVND (reference sequence). CDR3 DNA sequence: TGTGCCAGTACCTCTCCGCGGGCCACCAATGAAAAACTGTTTTTT. This encodes CASTSPRATNEKLFF.

This clone was found once. CDR3: CATSRDLLAGNEQFF. In DNA form, the CDR3 reads TGTGCCACCAGCAGAGACCTCCTGGCGGGGAATGAGCAGTTCTTC. The chain has TRBV15 and TRBJ2-1; TRBD2 might be the D (6 bases). Trimming took off 0 bases at V and 7 bases at J, with 13 bases between the two ends. In germline, CDR1 is LNHNV, CDR2 YYDKDF (reference sequence). The CDR3 has 15 amino acids.